The 9 T cell receptor beta chains below were found in one sample sequenced in a study of graft-versus-host responses after intestinal transplantation. For these receptors, no antigen is known. The method was immunoSEQ multiplex PCR; TCRdb's version includes in-frame clones alone and lacks a portion of them. The sample holds around 120,000 clones, approximately 90% seen once. Specimen: unstimulated CD4+ T cells sorted from spleen or lymph node cells, collected before intestinal transplant. These receptors were obtained from a human donor who received an intestinal transplant.

The chain links TRBV6-4 to TRBJ1-6; D possibly corresponds to TRBD1 (6 bases). Germline lookup yields CDR1 MRHNA and CDR2 SNTAGT. V lost 5 bases and J lost 0, with 8 bases in between. There are 15 residues in the CDR3. The CDR3 loop reads CASSPDSSYNSPLHF. The CDR3 DNA sequence: TGTGCCAGCAGTCCGGACAGCTCCTATAATTCACCCCTCCACTTT.

This clone was seen more than once but under ten times. The rearrangement uses TRBV2 and TRBJ1-5; the D gene is possibly TRBD1 (5 bases). CDR1 and CDR2 from the germline V gene are SNHLY and FYNNEI. The CDR3 is 15 amino acids. Deletions cut 6 bases from V and 3 bases from J, with 15 bases between. The CDR3 DNA sequence: TGTGCCAGCAGCGGGGGATCAGGACTCAATCAGCCCCAGCATTTT. This gives the protein CASSGGSGLNQPQHF.

V and J are TRBV6-1 and TRBJ1-1; 7 nucleotides match TRBD1. Germline CDR1 and CDR2: MNHNS and SASEGT. The CDR3 spans 14 residues. Trimming cost V 5 bases and J 3 bases; bases outside gene matches: 6. The CDR3 DNA reads TGTGCCAGCAGTTTAAACAGGGGTGACACTGAAGCTTTCTTT. This encodes CASSLNRGDTEAFF.

Worth noting for this clone: This CDR3 is also generated by other DNA sequences in the sample. The chain uses TRBV4-1 and TRBJ2-3, with TRBD2 identical over 9 bases. V lost 1 base, J lost 6 bases, and 5 bases stayed unmatched. This CDR3 spans 15 amino acids. Per the germline V gene, CDR1 is MGHRA and CDR2 is YSYEKL. This CDR3 reads CASSQGRAGGDTQYF. The CDR3 bases are TGCGCCAGCAGCCAAGGTCGAGCGGGAGGCGATACGCAGTATTTT.

The chain is built from TRBV18 and TRBJ2-7; 9 nucleotides align to TRBD1. Per the germline V gene, CDR1 is KGHSH and CDR2 is LQKENI. This CDR3 is built from 16 residues. J lost 2 bases, V lost 1 base, and 6 bases had no gene match. CDR3 sequence (DNA): TGTGCCAGCTCACCACTAACAGGGGGCCTGACCTACGAGCAGTACTTC. Encoded protein: CASSPLTGGLTYEQYF. Full variable domain (missing parts from reference TRBV18 and TRBJ2-7): NAGVMQNPRHLVRRRGQEARLRCSPMKGHSHVYWYRQLPEEGLKFMVYLQKENIIDESGMPKERFSAEFPKEGPSILRIQQVVRGDSAAYFCASSPLTGGLTYEQYFGPGTRLTVT.

The rearrangement joins TRBV5-6 to TRBJ2-1; 7 bases align to TRBD1. There are 16 residues in the CDR3. The V gene end was trimmed by 0 bases and the J gene end by 3 bases; junction bases not matched to a gene: 6. The germline V gene has CDR1 SGHDT and CDR2 YYEEEE. DNA for the CDR3: TGTGCCAGCAGCTTGGCCGACAGGGCGTTCTACAATGAGCAGTTCTTC. Its protein product is CASSLADRAFYNEQFF.

This clone appeared a few times. V gene TRBV11-2 combines with J gene TRBJ2-2, with D hard to call. Germline V gives CDR1 SGHAT, CDR2 FQNNGV. The CDR3 length is 14 residues. V lost 0 bases and J lost 7, with 9 bases in between. For the CDR3, the DNA is TGTGCCAGCAGCTTAGAAACTCGGAGCGGGGAGCTGTTTTTT. This gives the protein CASSLETRSGELFF. Full variable domain (outside the CDR3, taken from reference TRBV11-2 and TRBJ2-2): EAGVAQSPRYKIIEKRQSVAFWCNPISGHATLYWYQQILGQGPKLLIQFQNNGVVDDSQLPKDRFSAERLKGVDSTLKIQPAKLEDSAVYLCASSLETRSGELFFGEGSRLTVL.

J is TRBJ1-2 and V is TRBV5-1; 8 bases are shared with TRBD1. With 0 bases clipped from V and 0 bases from J, the junction kept 1 base outside the gene matches. The CDR3 loop spans 15 amino acids. Per germline, CDR1 SGHRS and CDR2 YFSETQ. The CDR3 protein is CASSLGGQANYGYTF. The CDR3 coding sequence is TGCGCCAGCAGCTTGGGGGGACAGGCTAACTATGGCTACACCTTC.

This rearrangement joins TRBV18 to TRBJ1-1; D not resolved. CDR1 is KGHSH and CDR2 is LQKENI in the germline V gene. The CDR3 is made up of 14 amino acids. V lost 2 bases and J lost 3, with 10 bases in between. The chain's CDR3 is CASSPINADTEAFF. CDR3 nucleotides: TGTGCCAGCTCACCAATCAATGCAGACACTGAAGCTTTCTTT.